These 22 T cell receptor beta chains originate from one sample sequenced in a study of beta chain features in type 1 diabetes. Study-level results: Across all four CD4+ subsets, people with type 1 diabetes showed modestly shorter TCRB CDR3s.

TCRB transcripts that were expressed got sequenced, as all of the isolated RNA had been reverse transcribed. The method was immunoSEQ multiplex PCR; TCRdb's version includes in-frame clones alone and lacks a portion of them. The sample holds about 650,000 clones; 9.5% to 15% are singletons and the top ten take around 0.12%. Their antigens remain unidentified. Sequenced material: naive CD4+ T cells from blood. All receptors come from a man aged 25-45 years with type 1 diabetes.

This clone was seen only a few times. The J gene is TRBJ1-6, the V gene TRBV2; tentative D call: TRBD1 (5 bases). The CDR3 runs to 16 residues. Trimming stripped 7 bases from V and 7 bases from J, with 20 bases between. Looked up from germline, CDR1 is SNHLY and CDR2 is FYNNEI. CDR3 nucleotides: TGTGCCAGCACGAACCAAGCGGTGGGGCGCAATTCACCCCTCCACTTT. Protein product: CASTNQAVGRNSPLHF.

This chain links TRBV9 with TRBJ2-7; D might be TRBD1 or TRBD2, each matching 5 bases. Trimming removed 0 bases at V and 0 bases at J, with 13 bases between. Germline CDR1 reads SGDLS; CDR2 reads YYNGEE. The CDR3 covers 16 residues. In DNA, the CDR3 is TGTGCCAGCAGCGTAGCTGACGCAGGGAGCTCCTACGAGCAGTACTTC. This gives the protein CASSVADAGSSYEQYF. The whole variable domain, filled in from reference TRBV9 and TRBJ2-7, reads DSGVTQTPKHLITATGQRVTLRCSPRSGDLSVYWYQQSLDQGLQFLIQYYNGEERAKGNILERFSAQQFPDLHSELNLSSLELGDSALYFCASSVADAGSSYEQYFGPGTRLTVT.

The CDR3, as DNA: TGTGCCAGCAGGACGACTAGCGGGGGGCTGTACGAGCAGTACTTC. This encodes CASRTTSGGLYEQYF. The chain employs TRBV6-5 and TRBJ2-7, with TRBD2 identical over 13 bases. This CDR3 comprises 15 residues. Losses at the gene ends were 6 bases for V and 4 bases for J; bases not matched to a gene: 6. The V gene's germline CDR1 is MNHEY and CDR2 SVGAGI.

The CDR3 DNA reads TGCGCCAGCAGCGGGACAGGGGGCAACGAGCAGTACTTC. This encodes CASSGTGGNEQYF. The V gene is TRBV5-1, the J gene TRBJ2-7, with 12 bases that match TRBD1. From germline, CDR1 is SGHRS and CDR2 YFSETQ. V lost 4 bases to trimming and J lost 5 bases; unmatched junction nucleotides: 1. This CDR3 has 13 residues.

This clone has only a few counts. CDR3 amino acids: CASSRNTRLDSTDTQYF. The CDR3 DNA is TGTGCCAGCAGCCGAAACACCCGCCTTGATAGCACAGATACGCAGTATTTT. V usage is TRBV7-6 and J usage is TRBJ2-3; D is uncertain. The germline V gene encodes CDR1 SGHVS and CDR2 FNYEAQ. This CDR3 has 17 amino acids. V was trimmed by 5 bases and J by 0 bases, leaving 18 bases between them. The full variable domain, rest sourced from reference TRBV7-6 and TRBJ2-3, is GAGVSQSPRYKVTKRGQDVALRCDPISGHVSLYWYRQALGQGPEFLTYFNYEAQQDKSGLPNDRFSAERPEGSISTLTIQRTEQRDSAMYRCASSRNTRLDSTDTQYFGPGTRLTVL.

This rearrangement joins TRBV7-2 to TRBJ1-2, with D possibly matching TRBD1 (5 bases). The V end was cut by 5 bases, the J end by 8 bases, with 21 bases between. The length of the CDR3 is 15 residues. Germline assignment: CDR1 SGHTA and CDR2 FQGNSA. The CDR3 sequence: CASSTQRGPPGGYTF. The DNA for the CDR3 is TGTGCCAGCAGCACTCAACGGGGACCCCCGGGAGGCTACACCTTC.

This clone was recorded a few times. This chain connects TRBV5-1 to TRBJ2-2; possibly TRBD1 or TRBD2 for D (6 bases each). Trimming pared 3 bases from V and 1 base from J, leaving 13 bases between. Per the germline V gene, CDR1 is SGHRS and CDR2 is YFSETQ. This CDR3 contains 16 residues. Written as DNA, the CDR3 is TGCGCCAGCAGCTCGTCCGGGGGCAGGAACACCGGGGAGCTGTTTTTT. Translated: CASSSSGGRNTGELFF.

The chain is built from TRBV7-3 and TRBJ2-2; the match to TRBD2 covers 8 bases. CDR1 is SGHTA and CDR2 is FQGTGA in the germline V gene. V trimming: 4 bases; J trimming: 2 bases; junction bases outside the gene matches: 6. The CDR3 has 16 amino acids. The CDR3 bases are TGTGCCAGCAGCTCCCGGGGGGGGCCAAACACCGGGGAGCTGTTTTTT. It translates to CASSSRGGPNTGELFF.

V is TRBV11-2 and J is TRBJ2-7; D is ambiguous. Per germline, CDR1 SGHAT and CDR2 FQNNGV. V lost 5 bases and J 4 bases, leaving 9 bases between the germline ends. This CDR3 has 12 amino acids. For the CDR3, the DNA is TGTGCCAGCAGCCTGACCCCGTACGAGCAGTACTTC. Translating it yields CASSLTPYEQYF.

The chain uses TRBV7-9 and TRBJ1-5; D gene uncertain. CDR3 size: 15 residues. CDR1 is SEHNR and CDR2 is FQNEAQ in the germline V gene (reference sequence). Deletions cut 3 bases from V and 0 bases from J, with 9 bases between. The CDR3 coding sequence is TGTGCCAGCAGCTTTTGGGAAATTAGCAATCAGCCCCAGCATTTT. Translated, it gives CASSFWEISNQPQHF.

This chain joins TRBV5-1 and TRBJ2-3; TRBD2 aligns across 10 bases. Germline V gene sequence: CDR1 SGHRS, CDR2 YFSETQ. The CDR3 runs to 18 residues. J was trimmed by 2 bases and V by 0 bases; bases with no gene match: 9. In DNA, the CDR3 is TGCGCCAGCAGCTTGGCCAGCGCTAGCGGGGGATTCACAGATACGCAGTATTTT. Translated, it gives CASSLASASGGFTDTQYF. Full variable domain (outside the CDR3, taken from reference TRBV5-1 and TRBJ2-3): KAGVTQTPRYLIKTRGQQVTLSCSPISGHRSVSWYQQTPGQGLQFLFEYFSETQRNKGNFPGRFSGRQFSNSRSEMNVSTLELGDSALYLCASSLASASGGFTDTQYFGPGTRLTVL.

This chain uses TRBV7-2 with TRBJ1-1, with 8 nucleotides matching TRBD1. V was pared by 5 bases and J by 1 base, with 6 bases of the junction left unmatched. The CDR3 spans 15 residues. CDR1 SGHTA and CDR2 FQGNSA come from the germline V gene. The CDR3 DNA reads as TGTGCCAGCAGCCTGACAGGGGATTCGAACACTGAAGCTTTCTTT. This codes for CASSLTGDSNTEAFF.

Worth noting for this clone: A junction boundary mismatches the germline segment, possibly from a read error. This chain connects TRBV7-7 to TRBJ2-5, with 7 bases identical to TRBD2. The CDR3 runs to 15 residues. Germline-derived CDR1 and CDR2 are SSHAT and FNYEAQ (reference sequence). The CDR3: CASSPDGGSRETQYF. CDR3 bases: TGTGCTAGCAGCCCCGACGGGGGGTCGCGAGAGACCCAGTACTTC.

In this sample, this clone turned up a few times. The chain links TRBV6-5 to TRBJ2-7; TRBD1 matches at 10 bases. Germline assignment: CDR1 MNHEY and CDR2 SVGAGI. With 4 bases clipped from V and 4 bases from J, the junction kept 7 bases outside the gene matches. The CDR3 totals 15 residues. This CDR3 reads CASSSSGTGVYEQYF. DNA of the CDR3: TGTGCCAGCAGTTCCTCCGGGACAGGGGTATACGAGCAGTACTTC.

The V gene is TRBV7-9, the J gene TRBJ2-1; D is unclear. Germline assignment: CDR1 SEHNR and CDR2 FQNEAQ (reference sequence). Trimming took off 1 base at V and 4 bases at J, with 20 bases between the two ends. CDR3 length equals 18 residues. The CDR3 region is CASSLVHFTEDSYNEQFF. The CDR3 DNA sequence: TGTGCCAGCAGCTTAGTTCATTTCACAGAGGATTCATACAATGAGCAGTTCTTC.

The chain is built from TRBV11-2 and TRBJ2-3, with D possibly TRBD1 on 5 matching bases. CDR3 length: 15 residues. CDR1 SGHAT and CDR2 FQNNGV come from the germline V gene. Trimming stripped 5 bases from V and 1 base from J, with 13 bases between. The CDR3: CASSPRVGRTDTQYF. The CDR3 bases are TGTGCCAGCAGCCCCCGAGTGGGGCGCACAGATACGCAGTATTTT.

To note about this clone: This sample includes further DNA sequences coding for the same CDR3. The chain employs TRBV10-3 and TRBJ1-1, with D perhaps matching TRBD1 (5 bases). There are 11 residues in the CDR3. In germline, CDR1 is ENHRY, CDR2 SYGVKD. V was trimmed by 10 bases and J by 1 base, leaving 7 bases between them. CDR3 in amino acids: CATQGNTEAFF. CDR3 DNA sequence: TGTGCCACCCAGGGGAACACTGAAGCTTTCTTT.

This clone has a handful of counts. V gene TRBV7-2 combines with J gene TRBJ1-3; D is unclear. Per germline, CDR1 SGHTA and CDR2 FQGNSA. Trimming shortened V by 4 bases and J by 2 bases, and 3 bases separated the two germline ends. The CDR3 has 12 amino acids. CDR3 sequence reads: CASSSPGNTIYF. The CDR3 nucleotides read TGTGCCAGCAGCTCCCCTGGAAACACCATATATTTT.

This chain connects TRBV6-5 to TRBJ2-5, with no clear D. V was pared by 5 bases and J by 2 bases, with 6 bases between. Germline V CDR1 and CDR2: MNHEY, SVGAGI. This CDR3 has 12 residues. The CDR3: CASSEFQETQYF. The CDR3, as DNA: TGTGCCAGCAGTGAATTTCAAGAGACCCAGTACTTC.

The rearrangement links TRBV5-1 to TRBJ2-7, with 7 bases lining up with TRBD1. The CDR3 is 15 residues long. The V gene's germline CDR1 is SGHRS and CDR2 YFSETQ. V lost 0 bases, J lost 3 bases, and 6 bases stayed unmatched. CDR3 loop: CASSLAGDRIYEQYF. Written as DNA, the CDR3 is TGCGCCAGCAGCTTGGCCGGGGACAGAATCTACGAGCAGTACTTC.

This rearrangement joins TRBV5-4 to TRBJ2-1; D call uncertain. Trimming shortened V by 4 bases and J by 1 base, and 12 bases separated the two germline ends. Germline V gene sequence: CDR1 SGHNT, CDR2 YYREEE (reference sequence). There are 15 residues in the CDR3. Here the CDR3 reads CASSKDAPSYNEQFF. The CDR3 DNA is TGTGCCAGCAGCAAGGACGCGCCTTCCTACAATGAGCAGTTCTTC.

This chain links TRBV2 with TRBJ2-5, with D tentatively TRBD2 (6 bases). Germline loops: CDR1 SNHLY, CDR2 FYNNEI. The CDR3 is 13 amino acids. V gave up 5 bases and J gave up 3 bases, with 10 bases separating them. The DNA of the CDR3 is TGTGCCAGCAGTAGACTAGGGGAAGAGACCCAGTACTTC. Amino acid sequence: CASSRLGEETQYF.